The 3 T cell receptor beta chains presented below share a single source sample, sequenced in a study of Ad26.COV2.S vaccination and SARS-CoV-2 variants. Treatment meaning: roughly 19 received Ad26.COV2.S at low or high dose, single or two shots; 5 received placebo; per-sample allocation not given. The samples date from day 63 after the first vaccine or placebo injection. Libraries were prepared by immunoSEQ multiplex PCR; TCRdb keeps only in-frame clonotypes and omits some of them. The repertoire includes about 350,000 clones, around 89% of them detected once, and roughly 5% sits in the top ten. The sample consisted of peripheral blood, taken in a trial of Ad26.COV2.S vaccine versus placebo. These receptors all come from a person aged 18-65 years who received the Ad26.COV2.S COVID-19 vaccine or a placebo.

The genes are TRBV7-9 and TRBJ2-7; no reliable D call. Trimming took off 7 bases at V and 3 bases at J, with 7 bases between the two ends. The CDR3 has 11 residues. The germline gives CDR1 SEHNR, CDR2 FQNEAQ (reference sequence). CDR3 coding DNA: TGTGCCAGCACCACGAACTACGAGCAGTACTTC. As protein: CASTTNYEQYF.

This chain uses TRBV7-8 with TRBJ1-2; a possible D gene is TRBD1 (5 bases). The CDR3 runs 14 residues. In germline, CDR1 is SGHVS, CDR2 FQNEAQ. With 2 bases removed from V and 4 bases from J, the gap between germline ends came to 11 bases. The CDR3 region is CASSLRDEPYGYTF. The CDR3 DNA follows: TGTGCCAGCAGCTTAAGGGACGAGCCCTATGGCTACACCTTC.

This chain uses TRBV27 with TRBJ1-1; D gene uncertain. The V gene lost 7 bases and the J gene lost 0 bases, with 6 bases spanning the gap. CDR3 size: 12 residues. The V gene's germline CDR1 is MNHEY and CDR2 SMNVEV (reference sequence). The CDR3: CASKGMNTEAFF. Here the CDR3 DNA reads TGTGCCAGCAAAGGCATGAACACTGAAGCTTTCTTT.